The 21 T cell receptor beta chains reported below all come from one sample, sequenced in a study of CD8 T cells in Susac syndrome. The RNA input was roughly 0.45 to 1 ug, and it was reverse transcribed with random hexamers. TCRdb re-called the immunoSEQ multiplex PCR reads with MiXCR, one entry per CDR3 protein. The sample contains approximately 210,000 distinct CDR3 sequences, about 95% of which appear only once. Sequenced input: CD4+ T cells from PBMCs. The receptors were sampled from a human donor with Susac syndrome.

The genes are TRBV5-4 and TRBJ1-4; D perhaps matches TRBD1 (6 bases). V lost 0 bases, J lost 8 bases, and 14 bases lay in between. This CDR3 region has 15 residues. The V gene's germline CDR1 is SGHNT and CDR2 YYREEE (reference sequence). CDR3 coding DNA: TGTGCCAGCAGCTTGGAGGGGGTAGTAGGGGAAAAACTGTTTTTT. Its protein is CASSLEGVVGEKLFF.

This chain joins TRBV7-9 and TRBJ1-1; D is unresolved. Looked up from germline, CDR1 is SEHNR and CDR2 is FQNEAQ (reference sequence). Trimming took off 5 bases at V and 3 bases at J, with 10 bases between the two ends. The CDR3 has 13 amino acids. The CDR3, as DNA: TGTGCCAGCAGCCGCGGCAGTTACACTGAAGCTTTCTTT. It translates to CASSRGSYTEAFF.

The chain combines TRBV20-1 with TRBJ1-4; D is perhaps TRBD1 (5 bases). V was cut by 3 bases and J by 8 bases, with 13 bases left in between. Germline V lookup: CDR1 DFQATT, CDR2 SNEGSKA (reference sequence). The CDR3 has 13 residues. The CDR3 nucleotides are TGCAGTGCTAGCTGGGGGATTAGGGAAAAACTGTTTTTT. The encoded protein is CSASWGIREKLFF.

V is TRBV7-8 and J is TRBJ1-2; 8 bases map to TRBD1. CDR3 size: 17 residues. With V trimmed by 1 base and J by 4 bases, 11 bases remained unmatched. Germline-derived CDR1 and CDR2 are SGHVS and FQNEAQ. In DNA, the CDR3 is TGTGCCAGCAGCTTAGGTCGCCGCAGGGGGCAGTCCTATGGCTACACCTTC. Its translation: CASSLGRRRGQSYGYTF. Full variable domain (remainder filled in from reference TRBV7-8 and TRBJ1-2): GAGVSQSPRYKVAKRGQDVALRCDPISGHVSLFWYQQALGQGPEFLTYFQNEAQLDKSGLPSDRFFAERPEGSVSTLKIQRTQQEDSAVYLCASSLGRRRGQSYGYTFGSGTRLTVV.

This chain links TRBV20-1 with TRBJ1-5; 7 nucleotides align to TRBD1. The CDR3 runs to 15 residues. In germline, CDR1 is DFQATT, CDR2 SNEGSKA (reference sequence). Trimming cost V 2 bases and J 1 base; bases outside gene matches: 5. CDR3 in amino acids: CSARPTGMSNQPQHF. The CDR3 nucleotides are TGCAGTGCTAGACCGACAGGGATGAGCAATCAGCCCCAGCATTTT.

The count of this clonotype is one. The rearrangement links TRBV20-1 to TRBJ1-1; D gene uncertain. Trimming left V 0 bases short and J 8 bases short, with 13 bases between. The CDR3 consists of 13 residues. Germline CDR1 DFQATT, CDR2 SNEGSKA (reference sequence). As DNA, the CDR3 is TGCAGTGCTAGAGATCGGGGATCGGGAGAAGCTTTCTTT. Translation gives CSARDRGSGEAFF.

The chain employs TRBV5-6 and TRBJ2-7; D call uncertain. With 0 bases removed from V and 1 base from J, the gap between germline ends came to 8 bases. The CDR3 has 14 residues. From germline, CDR1 is SGHDT and CDR2 YYEEEE. CDR3 sequence (DNA): TGTGCCAGCAGCTTGGAGGGCAAGTCCTACGAGCAGTACTTC. Protein sequence: CASSLEGKSYEQYF.

This clonotype was observed a few times. The genes are TRBV7-3 and TRBJ2-2; 8 bases are a match to TRBD1. This CDR3 contains 14 residues. V gave up 6 bases and J gave up 4 bases; unmatched junction bases: 4. Germline-derived CDR1 and CDR2 are SGHTA and FQGTGA. The CDR3 DNA sequence: TGTGCCAGCAGTCAGGGGGCTTCCACCGGGGAGCTGTTTTTT. It translates to CASSQGASTGELFF.

The gene calls are TRBV30 and TRBJ1-6; D not certain. CDR1 and CDR2 from the germline V gene are GTSNPN and SVGIG (reference sequence). The CDR3 is 14 amino acids. The ends were cut back, 4 bases at V and 6 bases at J, with 13 bases in the middle. In DNA form, the CDR3 reads TGTGCCTGGACCTCTGGTCAGATTAATTCACCCCTCCACTTT. It specifies CAWTSGQINSPLHF.

The chain employs TRBV2 and TRBJ1-2, with D perhaps matching TRBD1 (6 bases). The CDR3 runs to 13 residues. Germline CDR1 is SNHLY and CDR2 is FYNNEI. Trimming stripped 8 bases from V and 6 bases from J, with 16 bases between. The CDR3 DNA reads TGTGCCAGCGGACACAGGGAGGGCCATGGCTACACCTTC. Protein: CASGHREGHGYTF.

This clonotype has just one count. V usage is TRBV7-2 and J usage is TRBJ2-7; 7 bases line up with TRBD2. The CDR3 covers 14 residues. The junction had 4 bases not matched to a gene; V was cut back by 1 base and J by 4 bases. Germline values: CDR1 SGHTA, CDR2 FQGNSA. The CDR3 spells CASSLGLAVYEQYF. The CDR3 DNA follows: TGTGCCAGCAGCTTAGGGCTAGCGGTTTACGAGCAGTACTTC. Full variable domain (outside the CDR3, taken from reference TRBV7-2 and TRBJ2-7): GAGVSQSPSNKVTEKGKDVELRCDPISGHTALYWYRQSLGQGLEFLIYFQGNSAPDKSGLPSDRFSAERTGGSVSTLTIQRTQQEDSAVYLCASSLGLAVYEQYFGPGTRLTVT.

The chain recombines TRBV20-1 with TRBJ2-4; the D gene is possibly TRBD1 (5 bases). The CDR3 is 15 residues long. V lost 0 bases, J lost 4 bases, and 13 bases lay in between. Looked up from germline, CDR1 is DFQATT and CDR2 is SNEGSKA (reference sequence). CDR3 nucleotide sequence: TGCAGTGCTAGAGATCAACCCGCAGGGAAAAACATTCAGTACTTC. This gives the protein CSARDQPAGKNIQYF.

The chain is built from TRBV28 and TRBJ1-5; D is possibly TRBD1 (6 bases). Deletions cut 4 bases from V and 0 bases from J, with 13 bases between. The germline CDR1 and CDR2 sequences are MDHEN and SYDVKM. The CDR3 contains 16 residues. CDR3 region: CASSSNREHSNQPQHF. CDR3 coding DNA: TGTGCCAGCAGTTCTAACAGGGAACATAGCAATCAGCCCCAGCATTTT.

This chain uses TRBV15 with TRBJ1-4; possible D gene TRBD1, 6 bases. The ends were cut back, 0 bases at V and 0 bases at J, with 14 bases in the middle. Germline CDR1 and CDR2: LNHNV and YYDKDF (reference sequence). The CDR3 sequence is 18 residues long. The CDR3 DNA follows: TGTGCCACCAGCAGAGACCTACAGGGAACTTCAACTAATGAAAAACTGTTTTTT. Translation gives CATSRDLQGTSTNEKLFF.

Only one count was recorded for this clonotype. The genes are TRBV5-4 and TRBJ2-5, with TRBD2 as a possible D gene (6 bases). The CDR3 is made up of 15 amino acids. Trimming pared 0 bases from V and 4 bases from J, leaving 13 bases between. Germline CDR1 SGHNT, CDR2 YYREEE (reference sequence). The CDR3 sequence is CASSLEGGRRETQYF. The CDR3 DNA reads TGTGCCAGCAGCTTGGAAGGAGGGAGGCGAGAGACCCAGTACTTC.

The chain recombines TRBV6-2 or TRBV6-3 with TRBJ1-2, with D tentatively TRBD1 (5 bases). V was shortened by 2 bases and J by 4 bases, with 17 bases between the two germline ends. The CDR3 consists of 16 residues. Germline V gives CDR1 MNHEY, CDR2 SVGEGT. In nucleotides, the CDR3 is TGTGCCAGCAGTTACCCCGGACGCAGGGAGTTCTATGGCTACACCTTC. It yields the protein CASSYPGRREFYGYTF.

This clonotype occurred once. The CDR3 protein is CASSLAAGQGPYEQYF. The DNA for the CDR3 is TGCGCCAGCAGCTTGGCCGCGGGACAGGGTCCCTACGAGCAGTACTTC. The J gene is TRBJ2-7, the V gene TRBV5-1; TRBD1 aligns across 9 bases. Germline assignment: CDR1 SGHRS and CDR2 YFSETQ. CDR3 size: 16 residues. V dropped 0 bases and J dropped 2; count of bases not matched to a gene: 6.

V usage is TRBV3-1 and J usage is TRBJ2-3, with 11 bases aligning to TRBD2. Per the germline V gene, CDR1 is LGHDT and CDR2 is YNNKEL (reference sequence). After removal of 1 base from V and 8 bases from J, the junction contained 5 bases not matched to a gene. The CDR3 spans 15 residues. CDR3 nucleotide sequence: TGTGCCAGCAGCCAAGGACTAGCGGGGAGCTCTACGCAGTATTTT. It codes for CASSQGLAGSSTQYF.

The CDR3, as DNA: TGTGCCATCAAAGGGTTCCTAGAGACCCAGTACTTC. Its protein is CAIKGFLETQYF. The rearrangement joins TRBV10-3 to TRBJ2-5; unclear D gene. Germline CDR1 reads ENHRY; CDR2 reads SYGVKD. The CDR3 is 12 amino acids. Trimming removed 7 bases at V and 4 bases at J, with 10 bases between.

The gene calls are TRBV12-3 or TRBV12-4 and TRBJ1-4; unclear D gene. This CDR3 is built from 13 residues. Trimming took 5 bases from V and 8 from J, leaving 12 bases between them. The CDR3 reads CASSRRPGEKLFF. CDR3 bases: TGTGCCAGCAGTCGCAGACCGGGGGAAAAACTGTTTTTT.

The chain carries TRBV4-3 and TRBJ2-5, with unresolved D. Germline-derived CDR1 and CDR2 are LGHNA and YSLEER. V shed 0 bases and J shed 7 bases, with 18 bases lying between them. The CDR3 extends over 16 amino acids. CDR3 in amino acids: CASSQDLGGRARTQYF. In nucleotides, the CDR3 is TGCGCCAGCAGCCAAGATCTAGGCGGCCGTGCGCGGACCCAGTACTTC.